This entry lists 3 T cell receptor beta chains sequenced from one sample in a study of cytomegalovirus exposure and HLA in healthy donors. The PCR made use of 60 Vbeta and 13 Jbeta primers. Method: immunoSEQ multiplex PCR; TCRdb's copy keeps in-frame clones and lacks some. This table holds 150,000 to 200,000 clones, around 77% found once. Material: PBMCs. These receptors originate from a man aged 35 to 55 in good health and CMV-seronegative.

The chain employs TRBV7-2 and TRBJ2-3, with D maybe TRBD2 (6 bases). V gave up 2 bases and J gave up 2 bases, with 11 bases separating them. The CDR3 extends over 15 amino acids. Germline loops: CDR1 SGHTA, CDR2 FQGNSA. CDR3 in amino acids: CASSLRGGNTDTQYF. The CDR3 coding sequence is TGTGCCAGCAGCTTAAGGGGCGGGAACACAGATACGCAGTATTTT. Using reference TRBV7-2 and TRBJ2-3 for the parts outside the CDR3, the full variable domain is GAGVSQSPSNKVTEKGKDVELRCDPISGHTALYWYRQSLGQGLEFLIYFQGNSAPDKSGLPSDRFSAERTGGSVSTLTIQRTQQEDSAVYLCASSLRGGNTDTQYFGPGTRLTVL.

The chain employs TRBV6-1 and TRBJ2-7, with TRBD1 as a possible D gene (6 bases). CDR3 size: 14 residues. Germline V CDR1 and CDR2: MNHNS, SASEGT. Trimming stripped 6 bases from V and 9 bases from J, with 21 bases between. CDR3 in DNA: TGTGCCAGCAGGCGAGCAGGGGCTCGTGAAACGCAGTACGTC. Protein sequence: CASRRAGARETQYV.

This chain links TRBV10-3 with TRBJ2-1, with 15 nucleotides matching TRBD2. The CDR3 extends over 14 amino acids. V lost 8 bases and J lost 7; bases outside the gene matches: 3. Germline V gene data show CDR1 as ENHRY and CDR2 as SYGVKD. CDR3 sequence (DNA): TGTGCCATCGGACTAGCGGGAGGGCCTAATGAGCAGTTCTTC. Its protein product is CAIGLAGGPNEQFF.